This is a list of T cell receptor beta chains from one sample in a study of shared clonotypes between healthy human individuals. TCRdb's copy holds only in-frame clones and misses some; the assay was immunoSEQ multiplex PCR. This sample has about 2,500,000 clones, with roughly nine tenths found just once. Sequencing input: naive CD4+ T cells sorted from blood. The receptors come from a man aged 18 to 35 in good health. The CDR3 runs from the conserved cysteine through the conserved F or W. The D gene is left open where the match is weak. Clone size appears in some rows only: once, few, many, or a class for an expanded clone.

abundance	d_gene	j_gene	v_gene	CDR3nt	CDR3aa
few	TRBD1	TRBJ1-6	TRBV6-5	TGTGCCAGCAGTACCGGGACAGCTAATTCACCCCTCCACTTT	CASSTGTANSPLHF
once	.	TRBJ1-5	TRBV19	TGTGCCAGTAGTCCCATGGGGCTCGAGCCCCAGCATTTT	CASSPMGLEPQHF
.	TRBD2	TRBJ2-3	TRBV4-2	TGTGCCAGCAGCCAAGATAAGGGACTAGCGGGGGGGCGAGGTACAGATACGCAGTATTTT	CASSQDKGLAGGRGTDTQYF
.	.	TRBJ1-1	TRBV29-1	TGCAGCGGGACGGACACGACGAGCACTGAAGCTTTCTTT	CSGTDTTSTEAFF
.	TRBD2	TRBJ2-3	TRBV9	TGTGCCAGCAGCCCCAACGCGGGAGGGAGGACTAGCACAGATACGCAGTATTTT	CASSPNAGGRTSTDTQYF
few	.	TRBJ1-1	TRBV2	TGTGCCAGCGATAGGGGCTCAGCTGAAGCTTTCTTT	CASDRGSAEAFF
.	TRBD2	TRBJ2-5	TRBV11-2	TGTGCCAGCAGCCCCGGGACTAGCGGGGGGGTCGGAGAGACCCAGTACTTC	CASSPGTSGGVGETQYF
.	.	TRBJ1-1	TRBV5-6	TGTGCCAGCAGCTTGGACGCCGAAGCTTTCTTT	CASSLDAEAFF
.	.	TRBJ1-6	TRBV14	TGTGCCAGCAGCCAAGAGACAGGCTTCGATTCACCCCTCCACTTT	CASSQETGFDSPLHF
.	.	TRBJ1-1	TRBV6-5	TGTGCCAGCAGTTACTCGGGTCGGGGTTGGGGCACTGAAGCTTTCTTT	CASSYSGRGWGTEAFF
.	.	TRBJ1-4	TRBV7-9	TGTGCCAGCAGCTTACGGACAGCAACTAATGAAAAACTGTTTTTT	CASSLRTATNEKLFF
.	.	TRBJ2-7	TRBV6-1	TGTGCCAGCAGTGAAATGGAACACTGGGCAGTCTACGAGCAGTACTTC	CASSEMEHWAVYEQYF
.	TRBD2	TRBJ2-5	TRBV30	TGTGCCTGGAGTGCCTACAGACTAGCGGGGGGCCGGTGGAAGACCCAGTACTTC	CAWSAYRLAGGRWKTQYF
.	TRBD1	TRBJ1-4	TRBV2	TGTGCCAGCAGTGGGGACAGGGGTTTAGAAAAACTGTTTTTT	CASSGDRGLEKLFF
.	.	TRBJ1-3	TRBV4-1	TGCGCCAGCAGCCAGGTTGATAACGGGATCTCTGGAAACACCATATATTTT	CASSQVDNGISGNTIYF
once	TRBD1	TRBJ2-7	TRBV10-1	TGCGCCAGCAGTGAGTCTACAGGGGGCTCCTACGAGCAGTACTTC	CASSESTGGSYEQYF
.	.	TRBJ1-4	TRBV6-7	TGTGCCAGCAGTTACTCTTTACAGGGAGGGGATGAAAAACTGTTTTTT	CASSYSLQGGDEKLFF
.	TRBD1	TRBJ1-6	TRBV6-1	TGTGCCAGCAGTGCCGATTCGGGACAGTTCAATTCACCCCTCCACTTT	CASSADSGQFNSPLHF
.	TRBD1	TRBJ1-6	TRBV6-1	TGTGCCAGCAGTGCTTCCGGACAGGGGGTTAATTCACCCCTCCACTTT	CASSASGQGVNSPLHF
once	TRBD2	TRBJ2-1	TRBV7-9	TGTGCCAGCAGACCCCTAGGGCTAGCGGGAGTTAGCTCCTACAATGAGCAGTTCTTC	CASRPLGLAGVSSYNEQFF
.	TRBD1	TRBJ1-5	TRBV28	TGTGCCAGCTCAAAGGCAGGGACAGACAATCAGCCCCAGCATTTT	CASSKAGTDNQPQHF
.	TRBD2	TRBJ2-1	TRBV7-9	TGTGCCAGCAGCTTAGGTCTAGCGGTCAATGAGCAGTTCTTC	CASSLGLAVNEQFF
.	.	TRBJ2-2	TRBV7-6	TGTGCCAGCAGCTTAGGGGCAGGGCGAAACACCGGGGAGCTGTTTTTT	CASSLGAGRNTGELFF
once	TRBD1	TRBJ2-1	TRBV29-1	TGTTCAGTCCGGGACAGAGCCTACAATGAGCAGTTCTTC	CSVRDRAYNEQFF
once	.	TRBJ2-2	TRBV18	TGTGCCAGCTCACCAGGATACGATACCGGGGAGCTGTTTTTT	CASSPGYDTGELFF
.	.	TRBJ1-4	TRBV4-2	TGTGCCAGCAGCCAAGCTTTAGGGGTGGCTGAAAAACTGTTTTTT	CASSQALGVAEKLFF
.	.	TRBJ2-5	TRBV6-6	TGTGCCAGCAGTTCCAGGGTCCAAGAGACCCAGTACTTC	CASSSRVQETQYF
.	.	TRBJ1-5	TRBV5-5	TGTGCCAGCAGCTTGGCCCCAGCCGTGCCCGGGCCCCAGCATTTT	CASSLAPAVPGPQHF
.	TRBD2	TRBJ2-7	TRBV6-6	TGTGCCACCGGGAGGCAGGGCTACGAGCAGTACTTC	CATGRQGYEQYF
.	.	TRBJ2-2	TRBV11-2	TGTGCCAGCAGCCCCGGTCGGTGGGTTGGGACCGGGGAGCTGTTTTTT	CASSPGRWVGTGELFF
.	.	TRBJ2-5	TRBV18	TGTGCCAGCTCACCACTTCCGATGCTAGCTGTTTCAGAGACCCAGTACTTC	CASSPLPMLAVSETQYF
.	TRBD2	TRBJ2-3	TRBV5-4	TGTGCCAGCAGCTTTCCTAGCGGGGGGCGCACAGATACGCAGTATTTT	CASSFPSGGRTDTQYF
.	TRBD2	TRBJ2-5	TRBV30	TGTGCCTGGAGTGTACTAGCGGGGTTACAAGAGACCCAGTACTTC	CAWSVLAGLQETQYF
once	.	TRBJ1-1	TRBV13	TGTGCCAGCAGCATACGGAAAAGGGGAGCGGACACTGAAGCTTTCTTT	CASSIRKRGADTEAFF
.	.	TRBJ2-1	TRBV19	TGTGCCAGTAGTATAGACCGCCCAGGGGTGAATGAGCAGTTCTTC	CASSIDRPGVNEQFF
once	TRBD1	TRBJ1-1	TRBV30	TGTGCCTGGAGCAAAACAGGGGGGACTGAAGCTTTCTTT	CAWSKTGGTEAFF
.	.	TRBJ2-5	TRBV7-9	TGTGCCAGCAGCCACAAGTTAGGCGAGACCCAGTACTTC	CASSHKLGETQYF
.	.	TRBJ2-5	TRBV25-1	TGTGCCAGCAGTTCACGGGGCAGTCAAGAGACCCAGTACTTC	CASSSRGSQETQYF
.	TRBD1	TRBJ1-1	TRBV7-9	TGTGCCAGCAGACTCCCGGGACAGAAAGACATGAACACTGAAGCTTTCTTT	CASRLPGQKDMNTEAFF
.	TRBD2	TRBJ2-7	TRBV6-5	TGTGCCAGCAGCCCGGGTCTAGCGGGAGTATACGAGCAGTACTTC	CASSPGLAGVYEQYF
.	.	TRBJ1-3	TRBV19	TGTGCCAGTATCTCACAGGGTAGAAACACCATATATTTT	CASISQGRNTIYF
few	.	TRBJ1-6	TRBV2	TGTGCCAGCAGTGGGGGGCCTGGGGATTCACCCCTCCACTTT	CASSGGPGDSPLHF
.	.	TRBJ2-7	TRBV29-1	TGCAGCGCTGGACAGCCAGGCTCCTACGAGCAGTACTTC	CSAGQPGSYEQYF
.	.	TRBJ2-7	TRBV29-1	TGCAGCGTTGGAAGCCAAGCCTACGAGCAGTACTTC	CSVGSQAYEQYF
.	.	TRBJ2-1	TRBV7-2	TGTGCCAGCACCAGAGGTGTATGGTCCTACAATGAGCAGTTCTTC	CASTRGVWSYNEQFF
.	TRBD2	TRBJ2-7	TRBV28	TGTGCCAGCAGTGCCGAGCGATTGAGTAGCGGGCTCTACGAGCAGTACTTC	CASSAERLSSGLYEQYF
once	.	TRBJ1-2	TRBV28	TGTGCCAGCAGCACCACTAACTATGGCTACACCTTC	CASSTTNYGYTF
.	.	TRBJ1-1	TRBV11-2	TGTGCCAGCAGCCCCCCAGGGCCCACTGAAGCTTTCTTT	CASSPPGPTEAFF
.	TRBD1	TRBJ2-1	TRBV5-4	TGTGCCAGCAGCTTAGGGCAGGGGGTGATCAATGAGCAGTTCTTC	CASSLGQGVINEQFF
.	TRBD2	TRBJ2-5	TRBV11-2	TGTGCCAGCAGGTCTAGCGGGAGGGAGGGGGAGACCCAGTACTTC	CASRSSGREGETQYF
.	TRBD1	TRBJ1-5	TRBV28	TGTGCCAGCAGTCCCATCGACAGGGCTTACAATCAGCCCCAGCATTTT	CASSPIDRAYNQPQHF
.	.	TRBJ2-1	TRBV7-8	TGTGCCAGCAGCTTAGAGCTTAGGGGTTCAAATGAGCAGTTCTTC	CASSLELRGSNEQFF
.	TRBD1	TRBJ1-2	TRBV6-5	TGTGCCAGCAGCCGAACCGGGACAGGGAACTATGGCTACACCTTC	CASSRTGTGNYGYTF
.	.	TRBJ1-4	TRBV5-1	TGCGCCAGCCTCCCGACGGGCGCAACTAATGAAAAACTGTTTTTT	CASLPTGATNEKLFF
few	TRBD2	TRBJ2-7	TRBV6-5	TGTGCCAGCAGTGGGACTAGCACCGAGCAGTACTTC	CASSGTSTEQYF